The 22 T cell receptor beta chains below all came from one sample that was sequenced in a study of T-cell reconstitution after alpha-beta-depleted transplantation in children. Unique molecular identifiers were incorporated during preparation of the TCRbeta library. Via MiXCR, TCRdb re-called the PCR reads, giving one row per CDR3 protein. The profile shows hundreds of thousands of distinct CDR3 sequences, about 11% of them singletons. The sample here was PBMCs, taken before TCRalphabeta/CD19-depleted stem cell transplant. The receptor source for this set is a child under 10 years old with inherited bone marrow failure, due to receive a stem cell transplant.

J is TRBJ1-5 and V is TRBV19; TRBD1 matches at 9 bases. CDR3 length: 16 amino acids. The germline CDR1 and CDR2 sequences are LNHDA and SQIVND (reference sequence). V was pared by 6 bases and J by 1 base, with 7 bases of the junction left unmatched. The CDR3 reads CASRQQGARSNQPQHF. The CDR3 DNA is TGTGCCAGTAGGCAACAGGGGGCGAGGAGCAATCAGCCCCAGCATTTT.

Ten or more counts support this clonotype. CDR3 DNA sequence: TGCAGTGCCCTCCTACAAAACCAAGAGACCCAGTACTTC. This codes for CSALLQNQETQYF. The rearrangement uses TRBV20-1 and TRBJ2-5; the D is unclear. The CDR3 sequence is 13 residues long. The V gene lost 6 bases and the J gene lost 0 bases, with 11 bases spanning the gap. The germline gives CDR1 DFQATT, CDR2 SNEGSKA (reference sequence).

The rearrangement uses TRBV7-9 and TRBJ2-7, with 7 bases lining up with TRBD2. CDR1 SEHNR and CDR2 FQNEAQ come from the germline V gene (reference sequence). V dropped 5 bases and J dropped 2; count of bases not matched to a gene: 6. This CDR3 contains 14 residues. In nucleotides, the CDR3 is TGTGCCAGCAGCCCTCCGGGACTAACCTACGAGCAGTACTTC. Its protein is CASSPPGLTYEQYF.

This clonotype was picked up many times. The gene calls are TRBV5-1 and TRBJ2-5; the D is unclear. Germline lookup yields CDR1 SGHRS and CDR2 YFSETQ. Trimming took off 2 bases at V and 3 bases at J, with 5 bases between the two ends. CDR3 length equals 12 residues. DNA for the CDR3: TGCGCCAGCAGCTTTTGGGAAGAGACCCAGTACTTC. Protein: CASSFWEETQYF.

Many counts were recorded for this clonotype. Written as DNA, the CDR3 is TGTGCCAGCAATTTGGACAGGGGTGGCAATCAGCCCCAGCATTTT. It translates to CASNLDRGGNQPQHF. The chain is built from TRBV6-2 or TRBV6-3 and TRBJ1-5; 9 positions match TRBD1. Germline V gene sequence: CDR1 MNHEY, CDR2 SVGEGT. The ends lost 7 bases at V and 2 bases at J; junction bases unmatched: 6. The CDR3 spans 15 residues.

The chain couples TRBV7-9 to TRBJ2-1, with 7 positions matching TRBD2. V was clipped by 5 bases and J by 0 bases; unmatched bases: 7. This CDR3 spans 16 amino acids. Germline CDR1 SEHNR, CDR2 FQNEAQ (reference sequence). CDR3 coding DNA: TGTGCCAGCAGCCCACAGACTAGCCCCTCCTACAATGAGCAGTTCTTC. Amino acids: CASSPQTSPSYNEQFF.

This clonotype was picked up many times. V usage is TRBV5-1 and J usage is TRBJ1-2; 8 bases map to TRBD1. The ends lost 2 bases at V and 3 bases at J; junction bases unmatched: 6. Germline CDR1 SGHRS, CDR2 YFSETQ. The CDR3 has 15 amino acids. The CDR3, as DNA: TGCGCCAGCAGCTTAACGACAGGGGACTACTATGGCTACACCTTC. Translating it yields CASSLTTGDYYGYTF.

This clonotype was detected many times. The gene calls are TRBV20-1 and TRBJ2-7; a possible D gene is TRBD2 (6 bases). Germline V gene data show CDR1 as DFQATT and CDR2 as SNEGSKA (reference sequence). This CDR3 spans 12 amino acids. Between the trimmed V and J ends, which lost 4 bases and 2 bases, there was a span of 9 bases. CDR3 bases: TGCAGTGCTATGGCGGGAACCTACGAGCAGTACTTC. This gives the protein CSAMAGTYEQYF.

This clonotype was detected only a few times. The chain combines TRBV14 with TRBJ2-7, with 8 bases lining up with TRBD1. J lost 5 bases, V lost 2 bases, and 11 bases had no gene match. In germline, CDR1 is SGHDN, CDR2 FVKESK. This CDR3 has 16 amino acids. In DNA, the CDR3 is TGTGCCAGCAGCCAACACGCCGGGACAGGATCCAACGAGCAGTACTTC. Its protein is CASSQHAGTGSNEQYF.

On this clonotype itself: One base away lies a much larger clone, so this may be a sequencing read error. Without the conserved terminal phenylalanine or tryptophan, this CDR3 likely stems from a read error. V gene TRBV29-1 combines with J gene TRBJ1-1, with 8 bases aligning to TRBD1. CDR3 length: 16 residues. Germline CDR1 is SQVTM and CDR2 is ANQGSEA. Trimming at V came to 1 base and at J to 6 bases, leaving 13 bases not matched to a gene. In DNA, the CDR3 is TGCAGCGTTGAAGGATACTCGACAGGGGTTTTGGCTGAAGCTTTCTGT. Translation: CSVEGYSTGVLAEAFC.

This clonotype has a count of ten or more. V is TRBV12-3 or TRBV12-4 and J is TRBJ1-2; D is possibly TRBD1 (5 bases). V was cut by 5 bases and J by 2 bases, with 15 bases left in between. The CDR3 totals 15 residues. CDR3 in DNA: TGTGCCAGCAGTCCCCGACAGCTCCTCAACTATGGCTACACCTTC. Amino acid sequence: CASSPRQLLNYGYTF.

The sample holds a few counts of this clonotype. The chain joins TRBV5-1 to TRBJ1-1, with D unclear. Germline V gene sequence: CDR1 SGHRS, CDR2 YFSETQ. This CDR3 region has 15 residues. V shed 0 bases and J shed 3 bases, with 12 bases lying between them. This CDR3 reads CASSLVGLRDTEAFF. The CDR3 DNA is TGCGCCAGCAGCTTGGTTGGGCTGCGGGACACTGAAGCTTTCTTT.

This clonotype has at least ten counts. The chain recombines TRBV5-1 with TRBJ1-5, with a tentative D call TRBD1 (6 bases). The germline V and J ends were trimmed by 0 bases and 0 bases, with 19 bases remaining between them. This CDR3 comprises 19 residues. Germline CDR1 and CDR2: SGHRS and YFSETQ. DNA of the CDR3: TGCGCCAGCAGCTTGGCCTACAATCTGGAGGGGGTTAGCAATCAGCCCCAGCATTTT. Its translation is CASSLAYNLEGVSNQPQHF.

This clonotype appeared many times. The chain carries TRBV7-2 and TRBJ2-7; tentative D call: TRBD2 (5 bases). The CDR3 sequence is 15 residues long. V shed 5 bases and J shed 2 bases, with 16 bases lying between them. Germline V gives CDR1 SGHTA, CDR2 FQGNSA. The CDR3 region has the DNA TGTGCCAGCAGCCGCTATCCGGGAAAGGCCTACGAGCAGTACTTC. It codes for CASSRYPGKAYEQYF.

V gene TRBV20-1 combines with J gene TRBJ1-1; D call uncertain. The CDR3 is 15 residues long. Per the germline V gene, CDR1 is DFQATT and CDR2 is SNEGSKA (reference sequence). V was pared by 0 bases and J by 10 bases, with 21 bases between. This chain's CDR3 is CSARDRRWLGFGAFF. Written as DNA, the CDR3 is TGCAGTGCTAGAGATCGGAGGTGGTTGGGTTTTGGAGCTTTCTTT.

In this sample, this clonotype turned up many times. The chain has TRBV28 and TRBJ1-5; possibly TRBD1 for D (6 bases). The ends were cut back, 8 bases at V and 0 bases at J, with 11 bases in the middle. This CDR3 is 14 amino acids long. Germline V CDR1 and CDR2: MDHEN, SYDVKM. CDR3 in amino acids: CASGQPYSNQPQHF. The CDR3 nucleotides read TGTGCCAGCGGACAGCCATATAGCAATCAGCCCCAGCATTTT.

This clonotype appeared many times. The J gene is TRBJ1-5, the V gene TRBV4-1, with TRBD1 matching 8 bases. CDR1 is MGHRA and CDR2 is YSYEKL in the germline V gene. V lost 9 bases to trimming and J lost 5 bases; unmatched junction nucleotides: 9. The CDR3 covers 14 residues. This chain's CDR3 is CASTLDRADQPQHF. The DNA of the CDR3 is TGCGCCAGTACCCTGGACAGGGCGGATCAGCCCCAGCATTTT.

This clonotype occurred many times. The chain couples TRBV7-6 to TRBJ1-4; D remains ambiguous. The CDR3 runs to 16 residues. The V end lost 1 base, the J end lost 3 bases, and 12 bases lay between the germline ends. Germline CDR1 is SGHVS and CDR2 is FNYEAQ. The chain's CDR3 is CASSLGRAGANEKLFF. CDR3 coding DNA: TGTGCCAGCAGCTTAGGGCGGGCCGGGGCTAATGAAAAACTGTTTTTT.

The rearrangement uses TRBV14 and TRBJ2-1; 11 bases line up with TRBD2. The CDR3 sequence is 17 residues long. The V gene's germline CDR1 is SGHDN and CDR2 FVKESK. Trimming cost V 5 bases and J 1 base; bases outside gene matches: 7. The CDR3 here is CASSIPGTSGSYNEQFF. The CDR3 coding sequence is TGTGCCAGCAGCATCCCCGGGACTAGCGGATCCTACAATGAGCAGTTCTTC.

Ten or more counts support this clonotype. CDR3 sequence reads: CASSFNRDQPQHF. Here the CDR3 DNA reads TGCGCCAGCAGCTTTAACAGGGACCAGCCCCAGCATTTT. The chain employs TRBV5-1 and TRBJ1-5; a weak D match, TRBD1 (6 bases). CDR1 and CDR2 (germline): SGHRS, YFSETQ. The germline V and J ends were trimmed by 2 bases and 7 bases, with 10 bases remaining between them. This CDR3 is built from 13 residues.

This clonotype has only a few counts. V is TRBV15 and J is TRBJ2-6, with 7 bases matching TRBD2. CDR3 length equals 16 residues. V shed 1 base and J 4 bases; nucleotides not matched to a gene: 4. The germline V gene has CDR1 LNHNV and CDR2 YYDKDF (reference sequence). The CDR3 region is CATSRGGGAGANVLTF. The CDR3 nucleotides read TGTGCCACCAGCAGAGGGGGGGGAGCCGGGGCCAACGTCCTGACTTTC.

This clonotype has a handful of counts. The gene calls are TRBV6-5 and TRBJ2-3; D not certain. The CDR3 runs 15 residues. Trimming removed 2 bases at V and 4 bases at J, with 13 bases between. The germline V gene encodes CDR1 MNHEY and CDR2 SVGAGI. CDR3 in DNA: TGTGCCAGCAGTTACCTTGGGAAAGAAGCAGATACGCAGTATTTT. Translating it yields CASSYLGKEADTQYF.